This T cell receptor beta chain was captured by sequencing in a study of blood T cell repertoires in COVID-19. Study-level background: The origin of the acute and convalescent COVID-19 samples was the United States, Italy and Spain. T cells, B-cell-depleted T cells, or PBMCs supplied cDNA or gDNA.

The CDR3 consists of 11 residues. V was cut by 6 bases and J by 7 bases, with 12 bases left in between. CDR1 is DFQATT and CDR2 is SNEGSKA in the germline V gene (reference sequence). Original processing notes: Estimation of nucleated cell counts was performed using reference gene primer amplification. Repertoires were generated with immunoSEQ multiplex PCR, while TCRdb's copy carries only in-frame clones and drops some. V and J calls and clone size come straight from that table; D and trimming were deduced from the DNA. This sample carries 90,000 to 150,000 clones, 85% of them seen once, and the ten largest clones take about 11%.

The sequenced material came from peripheral blood. This clonotype originated in a man older than 75 with acute or convalescent COVID-19. This chain joins TRBV20-1 and TRBJ1-1; maybe TRBD1 (6 bases). Here the CDR3 reads CSAGEGGEAFF. The CDR3 DNA reads TGCAGTGCCGGCGAAGGGGGTGAAGCTTTCTTT.